This entry concerns a single TCR beta chain. The antigen remains unidentified. Each 20-30 mg portion of unsorted bulk tissue served as the source for co-extraction of RNA and DNA. Every tumor sample held more than 80% viable tumor cells. V was clipped by 11 bases and J by 13 bases, with 24 bases between them. The germline gives CDR1 SGHNT, CDR2 YENEEA. The CDR3 loop spans 13 amino acids. These data are taken from a study of tumor-infiltrating lymphocytes in primary liver carcinoma. Whole-study results and caveats: Less overlap was seen in tumor-adjacent and tumor-blood pairs than in tumor region pairs.

Synthesis of TCR beta cDNA was carried out from around 500 ng total RNA with a constant-region primer. For TCR beta, libraries were produced by three nested multiplex PCR rounds using slightly modified ARM-PCR. The first two PCR rounds used TRBV1-TRBV30 forward primers with a C-beta reverse primer, nine to eleven cycles each. TCRdb passed the multiplex PCR reads through MiXCR, listing each CDR3 protein once. The sample carries around 20,000 distinct CDR3 sequences, approximately 79% recorded once. The clonotype comes from a woman aged 30 to 39 with primary liver carcinoma and hepatitis B virus infection. The sequenced material came from liver tumor tissue from sampling region 4. This sample's subset: tumor region T4, right-lateral pole. This chain connects TRBV11-3 to TRBJ2-1; D perhaps matches TRBD2 (5 bases). In DNA, the CDR3 is TGTGCCGGCGCTAGTGGGAGTGGGAATAAACAGTTCTTC. This encodes CAGASGSGNKQFF.